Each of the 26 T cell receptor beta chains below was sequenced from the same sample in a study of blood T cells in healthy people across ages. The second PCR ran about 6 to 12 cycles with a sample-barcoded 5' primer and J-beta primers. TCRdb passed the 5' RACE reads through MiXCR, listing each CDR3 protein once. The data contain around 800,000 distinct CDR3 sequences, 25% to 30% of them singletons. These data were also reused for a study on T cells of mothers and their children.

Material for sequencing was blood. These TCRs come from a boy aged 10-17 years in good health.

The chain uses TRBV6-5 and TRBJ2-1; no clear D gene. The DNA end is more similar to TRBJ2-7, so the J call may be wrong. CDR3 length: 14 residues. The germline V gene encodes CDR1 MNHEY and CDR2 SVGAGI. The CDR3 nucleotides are TGTGCCAGCAGTTACTCGGCCACCTCCTACGAGCAGTACTTC. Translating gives CASSYSATSYEQYF.

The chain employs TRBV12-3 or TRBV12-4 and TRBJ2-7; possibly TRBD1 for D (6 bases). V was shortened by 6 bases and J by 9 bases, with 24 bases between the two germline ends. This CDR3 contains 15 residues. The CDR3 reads CASSPGLGTIGGQYF. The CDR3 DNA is TGTGCCAGCAGCCCGGGTCTTGGGACAATTGGCGGGCAGTACTTC.

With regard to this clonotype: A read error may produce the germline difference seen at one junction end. The CDR3 bases are TGTACCAGCAGTAGCGGGGGAGAGACCCAGTACTTC. This encodes CTSSSGGETQYF. This chain uses TRBV11-1 with TRBJ2-5; TRBD2 matches 9 bases. This CDR3 is built from 12 residues. Germline CDR1 SGHAT, CDR2 FQDESV (reference sequence).

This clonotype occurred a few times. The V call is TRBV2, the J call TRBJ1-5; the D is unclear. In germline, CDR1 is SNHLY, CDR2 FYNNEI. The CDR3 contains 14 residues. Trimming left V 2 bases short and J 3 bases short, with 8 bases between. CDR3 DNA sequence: TGTGCCAGCAGTGAATTCAGTTCCAATCAGCCCCAGCATTTT. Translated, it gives CASSEFSSNQPQHF.

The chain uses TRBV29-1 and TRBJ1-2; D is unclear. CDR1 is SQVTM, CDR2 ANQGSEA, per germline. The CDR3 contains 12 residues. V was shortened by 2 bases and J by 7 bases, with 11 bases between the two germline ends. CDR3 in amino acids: CSVERGNGGYTF. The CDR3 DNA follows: TGCAGCGTTGAACGAGGGAACGGTGGCTACACCTTC.

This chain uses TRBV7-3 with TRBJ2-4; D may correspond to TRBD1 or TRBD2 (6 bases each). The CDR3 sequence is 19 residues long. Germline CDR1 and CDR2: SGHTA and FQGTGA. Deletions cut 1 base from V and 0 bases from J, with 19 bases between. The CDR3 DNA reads TGTGCCAGCAGCTTAAATCCCAGGAGGGGGGTTTTAGCCAAAAACATTCAGTACTTC. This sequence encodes CASSLNPRRGVLAKNIQYF.

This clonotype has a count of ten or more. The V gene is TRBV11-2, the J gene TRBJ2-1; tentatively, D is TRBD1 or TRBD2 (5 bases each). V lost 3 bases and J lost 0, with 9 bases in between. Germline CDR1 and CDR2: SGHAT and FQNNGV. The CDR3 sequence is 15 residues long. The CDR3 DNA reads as TGTGCCAGCAGCTTGGTGAGGGGCTCCTACAATGAGCAGTTCTTC. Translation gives CASSLVRGSYNEQFF.

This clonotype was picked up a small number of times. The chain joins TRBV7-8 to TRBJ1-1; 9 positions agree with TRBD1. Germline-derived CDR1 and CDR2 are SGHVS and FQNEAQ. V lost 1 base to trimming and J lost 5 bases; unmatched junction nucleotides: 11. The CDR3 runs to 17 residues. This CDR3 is CASSLGITGGAGTEAFF. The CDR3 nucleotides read TGTGCCAGCAGCTTAGGGATCACAGGGGGCGCGGGGACTGAAGCTTTCTTT. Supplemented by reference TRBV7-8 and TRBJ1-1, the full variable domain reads GAGVSQSPRYKVAKRGQDVALRCDPISGHVSLFWYQQALGQGPEFLTYFQNEAQLDKSGLPSDRFFAERPEGSVSTLKIQRTQQEDSAVYLCASSLGITGGAGTEAFFGQGTRLTVV.

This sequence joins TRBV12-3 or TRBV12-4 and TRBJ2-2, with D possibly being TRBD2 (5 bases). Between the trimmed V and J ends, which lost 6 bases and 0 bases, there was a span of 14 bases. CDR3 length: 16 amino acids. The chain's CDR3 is CASRSRTDSNTGELFF. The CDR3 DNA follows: TGTGCCAGCAGGTCCCGGACGGACTCGAACACCGGGGAGCTGTTTTTT.

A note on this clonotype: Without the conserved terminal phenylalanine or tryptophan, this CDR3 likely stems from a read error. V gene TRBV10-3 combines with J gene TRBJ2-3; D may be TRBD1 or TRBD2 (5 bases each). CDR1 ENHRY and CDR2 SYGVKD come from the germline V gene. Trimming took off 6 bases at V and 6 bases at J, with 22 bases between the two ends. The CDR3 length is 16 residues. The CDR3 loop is CAIRDRRGVLGDTQYI. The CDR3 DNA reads TGTGCCATCAGGGACCGTAGAGGGGTCCTCGGGGATACGCAGTATATT.

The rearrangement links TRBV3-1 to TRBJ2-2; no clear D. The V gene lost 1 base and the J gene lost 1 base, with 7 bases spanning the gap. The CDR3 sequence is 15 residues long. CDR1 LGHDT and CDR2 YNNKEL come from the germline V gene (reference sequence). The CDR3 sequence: CASSQAGQNTGELFF. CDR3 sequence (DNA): TGTGCCAGCAGCCAAGCGGGCCAGAACACCGGGGAGCTGTTTTTT. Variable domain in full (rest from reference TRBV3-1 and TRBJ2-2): DTAVSQTPKYLVTQMGNDKSIKCEQNLGHDTMYWYKQDSKKFLKIMFSYNNKELIINETVPNRFSPKSPDKAHLNLHINSLELGDSAVYFCASSQAGQNTGELFFGEGSRLTVL.

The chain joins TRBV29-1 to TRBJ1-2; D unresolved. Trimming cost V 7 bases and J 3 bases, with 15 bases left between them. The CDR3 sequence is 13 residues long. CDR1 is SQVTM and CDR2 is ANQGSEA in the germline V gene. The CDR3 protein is CSGYTVRDYGYTF. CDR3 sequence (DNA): TGCAGCGGGTACACCGTTCGCGACTATGGCTACACCTTC.

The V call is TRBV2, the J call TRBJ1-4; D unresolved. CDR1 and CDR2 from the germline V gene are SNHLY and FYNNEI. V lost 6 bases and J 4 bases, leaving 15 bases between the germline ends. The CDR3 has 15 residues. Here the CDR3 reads CASRIPAASNEKLFF. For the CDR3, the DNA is TGTGCCAGCAGGATCCCGGCAGCGAGTAATGAAAAACTGTTTTTT.

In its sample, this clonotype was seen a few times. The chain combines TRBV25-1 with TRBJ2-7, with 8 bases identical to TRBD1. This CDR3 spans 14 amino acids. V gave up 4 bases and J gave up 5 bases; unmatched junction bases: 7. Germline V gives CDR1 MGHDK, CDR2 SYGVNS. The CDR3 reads CASSAAGGYDEQYF. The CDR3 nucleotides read TGTGCCAGCAGTGCAGCAGGGGGCTACGACGAGCAGTACTTC.

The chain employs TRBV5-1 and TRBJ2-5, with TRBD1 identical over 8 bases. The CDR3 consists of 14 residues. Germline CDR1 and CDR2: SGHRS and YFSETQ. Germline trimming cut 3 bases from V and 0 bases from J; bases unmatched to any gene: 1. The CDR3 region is CASSSGQDQETQYF. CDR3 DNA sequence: TGCGCCAGCAGCTCGGGACAGGACCAAGAGACCCAGTACTTC. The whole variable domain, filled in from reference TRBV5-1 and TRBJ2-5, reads KAGVTQTPRYLIKTRGQQVTLSCSPISGHRSVSWYQQTPGQGLQFLFEYFSETQRNKGNFPGRFSGRQFSNSRSEMNVSTLELGDSALYLCASSSGQDQETQYFGPGTRLLVL.

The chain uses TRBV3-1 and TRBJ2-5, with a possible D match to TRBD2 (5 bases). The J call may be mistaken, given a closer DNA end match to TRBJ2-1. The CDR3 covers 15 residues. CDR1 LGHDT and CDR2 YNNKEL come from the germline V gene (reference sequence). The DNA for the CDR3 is TGTGCCAGCAGCCATTACGACAACCGGGGCAATGAGCAGTTCTTC. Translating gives CASSHYDNRGNEQFF.

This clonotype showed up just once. The CDR3 region has the DNA TGTGCCAGCAGCCAACTAGCGGGAGGATACTACGAGCAGTACTTC. Translating gives CASSQLAGGYYEQYF. The chain carries TRBV3-1 and TRBJ2-7; 11 bases line up with TRBD2. The germline CDR1 and CDR2 sequences are LGHDT and YNNKEL (reference sequence). There are 15 residues in the CDR3. With 2 bases clipped from V and 3 bases from J, the junction kept 3 bases outside the gene matches.

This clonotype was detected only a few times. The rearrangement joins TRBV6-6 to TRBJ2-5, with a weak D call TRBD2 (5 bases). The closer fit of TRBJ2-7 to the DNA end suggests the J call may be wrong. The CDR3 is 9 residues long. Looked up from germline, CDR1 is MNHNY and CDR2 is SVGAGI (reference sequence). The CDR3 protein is CAGGYEQYF. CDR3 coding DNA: TGTGCCGGAGGATACGAGCAGTACTTC.

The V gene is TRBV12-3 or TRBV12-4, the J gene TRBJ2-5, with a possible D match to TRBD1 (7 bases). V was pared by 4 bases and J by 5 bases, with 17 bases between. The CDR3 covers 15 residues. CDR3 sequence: CASSSARQGGETQYF. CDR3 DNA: TGTGCCAGCAGTTCCGCGAGACAGGGAGGCGAGACCCAGTACTTC.

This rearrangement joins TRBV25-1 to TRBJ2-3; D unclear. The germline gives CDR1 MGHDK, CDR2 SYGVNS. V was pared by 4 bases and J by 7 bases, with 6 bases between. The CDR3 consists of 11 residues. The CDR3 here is CASSGPYTQYF. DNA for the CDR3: TGTGCCAGCAGTGGCCCTTATACGCAGTATTTT.

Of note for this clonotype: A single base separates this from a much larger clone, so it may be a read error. The CDR3 is CATSGGRETRGLDKQFF. In nucleotides, the CDR3 is TGTGCCACCAGTGGTGGAAGGGAGACGAGGGGCCTGGATAAGCAGTTCTTC. The rearrangement joins TRBV24-1 to TRBJ2-5; either TRBD1 or TRBD2 may supply D (5 bases each). The J call may be wrong; the DNA end is better matched by TRBJ2-1. Per the germline V gene, CDR1 is KGHDR and CDR2 is SFDVKD. This CDR3 region has 17 residues.

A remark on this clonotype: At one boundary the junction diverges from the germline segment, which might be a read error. CDR3 DNA sequence: TGTGCCAGCAGCAAGACTAGAAGCTCCTACAATAAGCAGTTCTTC. It yields the protein CASSKTRSSYNKQFF. The rearrangement links TRBV7-6 to TRBJ2-1; D is perhaps TRBD2 (6 bases). Germline CDR1 and CDR2: SGHVS and FNYEAQ. The CDR3 spans 15 residues.

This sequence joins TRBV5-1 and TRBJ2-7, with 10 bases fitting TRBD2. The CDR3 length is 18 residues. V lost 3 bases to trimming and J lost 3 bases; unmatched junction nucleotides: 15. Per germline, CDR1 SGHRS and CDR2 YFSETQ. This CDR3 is CASSSGPSKRGGLYEQYF. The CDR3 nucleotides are TGCGCCAGCAGCTCCGGCCCTAGTAAGCGGGGGGGGCTCTACGAGCAGTACTTC.

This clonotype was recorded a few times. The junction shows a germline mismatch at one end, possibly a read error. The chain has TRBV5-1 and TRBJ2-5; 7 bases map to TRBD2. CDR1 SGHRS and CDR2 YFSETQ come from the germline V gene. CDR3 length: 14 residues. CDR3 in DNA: TGTGCCAGCAGTTTACCTAGCGGCCAAGAGACCCAGTACTTC. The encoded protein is CASSLPSGQETQYF.

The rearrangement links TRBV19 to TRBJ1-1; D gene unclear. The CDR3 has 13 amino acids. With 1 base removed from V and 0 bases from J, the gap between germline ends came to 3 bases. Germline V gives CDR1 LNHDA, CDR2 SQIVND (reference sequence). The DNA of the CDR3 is TGTGCCAGTAGTATAGGCATGAACACTGAAGCTTTCTTT. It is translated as CASSIGMNTEAFF. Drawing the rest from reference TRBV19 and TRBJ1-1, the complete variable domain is DGGITQSPKYLFRKEGQNVTLSCEQNLNHDAMYWYRQDPGQGLRLIYYSQIVNDFQKGDIAEGYSVSREKKESFPLTVTSAQKNPTAFYLCASSIGMNTEAFFGQGTRLTVV.

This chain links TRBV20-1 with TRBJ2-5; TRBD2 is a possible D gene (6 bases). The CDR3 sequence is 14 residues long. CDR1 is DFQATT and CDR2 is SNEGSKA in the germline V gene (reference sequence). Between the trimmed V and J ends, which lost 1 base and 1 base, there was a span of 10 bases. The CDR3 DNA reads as TGCAGTGCTAGAGGGGAGGCGGCCCAAGAGACCCAGTACTTC. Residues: CSARGEAAQETQYF.